The TCR beta chain described here comes from a study of shared clonotypes between healthy human individuals. Turning to the study itself: There were three CD4 naive, three CD4 memory, two CD8 naive and one CD8 memory plates per donor. Study-wide points: Inspection by rarefaction showed sorted-subset sequencing to be incomplete despite large depth. The sole specimen, blood, was sampled, and tissue repertoires likely differ.

Naive CD8 cells, CD45RO-negative and positively selected for CCR7, excluded terminally differentiated effector memory CD45RA+ cells. About this clone: Its specificity is unknown.

Deep level was the assay's run setting. The table came from immunoSEQ multiplex PCR; TCRdb's copy has only in-frame clones and leaves some out. This sample carries about 820,000 clones, around 92% of them seen once, and the ten largest clones take less than 25%. The length of the CDR3 is 16 residues. Looked up from germline, CDR1 is MNHEY and CDR2 is SMNVEV (reference sequence). Trimming shortened V by 7 bases and J by 0 bases, and 15 bases separated the two germline ends. Sequencing used naive CD8+ T cells sorted from blood. The chain combines TRBV27 with TRBJ2-2; tentative D call: TRBD2 (5 bases). The source of this sequence is a man aged 30-40 years in good health. In nucleotides, the CDR3 is TGTGCCAGCATCTCCCGGGGTCCCCCGAACACCGGGGAGCTGTTTTTT. Its protein is CASISRGPPNTGELFF.